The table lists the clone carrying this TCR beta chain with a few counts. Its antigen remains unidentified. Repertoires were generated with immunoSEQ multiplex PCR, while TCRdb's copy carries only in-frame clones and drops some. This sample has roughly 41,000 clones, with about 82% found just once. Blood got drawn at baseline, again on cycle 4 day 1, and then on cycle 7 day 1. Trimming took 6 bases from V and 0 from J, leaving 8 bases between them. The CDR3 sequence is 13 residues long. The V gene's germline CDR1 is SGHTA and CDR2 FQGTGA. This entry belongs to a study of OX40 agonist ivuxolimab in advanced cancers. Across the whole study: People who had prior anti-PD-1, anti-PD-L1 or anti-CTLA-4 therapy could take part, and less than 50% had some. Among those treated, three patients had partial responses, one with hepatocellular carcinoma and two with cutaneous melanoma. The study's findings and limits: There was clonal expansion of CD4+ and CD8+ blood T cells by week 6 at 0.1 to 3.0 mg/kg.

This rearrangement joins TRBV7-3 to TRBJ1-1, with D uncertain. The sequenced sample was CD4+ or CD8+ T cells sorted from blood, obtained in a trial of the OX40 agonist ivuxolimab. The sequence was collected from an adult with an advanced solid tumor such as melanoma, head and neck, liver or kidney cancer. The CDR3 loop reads CASSQFVNTEAFF. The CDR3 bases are TGTGCCAGCAGTCAGTTCGTGAACACTGAAGCTTTCTTT.